Sequencing of this T cell receptor beta chain was carried out in a study of post-analysis software for immune sequencing data. Study observations and caveats: Patients used a few TRBV segments, including TRBV5-6, TRBV5-1 and TRBV20-1, more often than controls.

Unique molecular identifiers tagged the TCR beta cDNA libraries. TCRdb independently ran MiXCR on the PCR reads; one entry per CDR3 protein. The profile covers roughly 580,000 distinct CDR3 sequences, with roughly 47% appearing a single time and 1.5% to 2% taken by the ten largest. This CDR3 region has 18 residues. The V segment lost 2 bases and the J segment 5 bases; nucleotides outside the gene matches: 11. The germline CDR1 and CDR2 sequences are SGHAT and FQNNGV. With respect to this clonotype: Its specificity is unknown.

Sequencing input: blood. The sequence was collected from a girl under 18 with multiple sclerosis. The chain links TRBV11-2 to TRBJ2-3; 12 positions match TRBD2. The CDR3 sequence is CASSLTWASGRGEDTQYF. The CDR3 bases are TGTGCCAGCAGCTTAACGTGGGCTAGCGGGAGGGGAGAAGATACGCAGTATTTT.